Listed below are T cell receptor beta chains from one sample, sequenced in a study of T cell changes during pregnancy in multiple sclerosis. Here immunoSEQ multiplex PCR was the method, and the copy in TCRdb shows in-frame clones only, minus some. Here the sample spans 30,000 to 45,000 clones, about 92% being singletons. This material consisted of CD4+ T cells from peripheral blood mononuclear cells, taken in the third trimester of pregnancy. These receptors were obtained from a female donor in good health, enrolled as a control in a pregnancy study. Both conserved end residues are part of each CDR3. The order of the fields is CDR3 DNA, CDR3 protein, V gene, D gene, J gene, clone size. The D gene is left open where the match is weak. For some rows the clone size is stated as once, few or many, or as a class when expanded; others skip it.

cdr3_nt: TGTGCCAGCACCCCGGGGAGCTCCTACAATGAGCAGTTCTTC
cdr3_aa: CASTPGSSYNEQFF
v_call: TRBV21-1
d_call: -
j_call: TRBJ2-1
clone_size: -

cdr3_nt: TGTGCCAGCAGCTACTACAGGTTCCGGGACATGAACACTGAAGCTTTCTTT
cdr3_aa: CASSYYRFRDMNTEAFF
v_call: TRBV5-8
d_call: -
j_call: TRBJ1-1
clone_size: -

cdr3_nt: TGCGCCAGCAGCCAAGGCGCTAGCGGGGGCCATTACCAAGAGACCCAGTACTTC
cdr3_aa: CASSQGASGGHYQETQYF
v_call: TRBV4-3
d_call: TRBD2
j_call: TRBJ2-5
clone_size: -

cdr3_nt: TGCGCCAGCAGCTGGGGGGGGCAGGGCAATCAGCCCCAGCATTTT
cdr3_aa: CASSWGGQGNQPQHF
v_call: TRBV5-1
d_call: -
j_call: TRBJ1-5
clone_size: once

cdr3_nt: TGCAGCGTTGAAGACTTCGACAGGGGGGTAAACACCGGGGAGCTGTTTTTT
cdr3_aa: CSVEDFDRGVNTGELFF
v_call: TRBV29-1
d_call: TRBD1
j_call: TRBJ2-2
clone_size: -

cdr3_nt: TGCGCCAGCAGCGTGACTAGCGGGCCCTACAATGAGCAGTTCTTC
cdr3_aa: CASSVTSGPYNEQFF
v_call: TRBV5-1
d_call: TRBD2
j_call: TRBJ2-1
clone_size: -

cdr3_nt: TGCGCCAGCAGCTTGGAAAACAGGCAAAATTCACCCCTCCACTTT
cdr3_aa: CASSLENRQNSPLHF
v_call: TRBV5-1
d_call: -
j_call: TRBJ1-6
clone_size: -

cdr3_nt: TGTGCCAGCAGCCCCAGTACTCCGGAGAGCATTCAGTACTTC
cdr3_aa: CASSPSTPESIQYF
v_call: TRBV7-9
d_call: -
j_call: TRBJ2-4
clone_size: -

cdr3_nt: TGTGCCAGCAGCTCAGTCACCGGGGAGCTGTTTTTT
cdr3_aa: CASSSVTGELFF
v_call: TRBV7-2
d_call: -
j_call: TRBJ2-2
clone_size: -

cdr3_nt: TGTGCCAGCCACGGGACAGAAGCCAAAAACATTCAGTACTTC
cdr3_aa: CASHGTEAKNIQYF
v_call: TRBV28
d_call: TRBD1
j_call: TRBJ2-4
clone_size: -

cdr3_nt: TGTGCCAGCAGCCGGAGGAGCTCCTATAATTCACCCCTCCACTTT
cdr3_aa: CASSRRSSYNSPLHF
v_call: TRBV14
d_call: -
j_call: TRBJ1-6
clone_size: few

cdr3_nt: TGTGCCAGCAGCGTCGGGACAGCTATTGCGAACTATGGCTACACCTTC
cdr3_aa: CASSVGTAIANYGYTF
v_call: TRBV5-4
d_call: TRBD1
j_call: TRBJ1-2
clone_size: once

cdr3_nt: TGTGCCAGCAGCATACAGGGGATAGGAGGAAACACCATATATTTT
cdr3_aa: CASSIQGIGGNTIYF
v_call: TRBV11-2
d_call: TRBD1
j_call: TRBJ1-3
clone_size: -

cdr3_nt: TGTGCCAGCAGCTTTTCCCCAGCGGGGGGGACTATCAATGAGCAGTTCTTC
cdr3_aa: CASSFSPAGGTINEQFF
v_call: TRBV5-5
d_call: TRBD2
j_call: TRBJ2-1
clone_size: -

cdr3_nt: TGCGCCAGCAGCTTGGCGGGCTCCCCCACAGGGGACTACGAGCAGTACTTC
cdr3_aa: CASSLAGSPTGDYEQYF
v_call: TRBV5-1
d_call: TRBD1
j_call: TRBJ2-7
clone_size: -

cdr3_nt: TGTGCCAGCAGCGCCGCGGTCGGCAGGGGGCCGGAGACCCAGTACTTC
cdr3_aa: CASSAAVGRGPETQYF
v_call: TRBV7-9
d_call: TRBD1
j_call: TRBJ2-5
clone_size: -

cdr3_nt: TGCAGCGTCGCCCTAGGTGGGCAGGGGAGTGAAGCTTTCTTT
cdr3_aa: CSVALGGQGSEAFF
v_call: TRBV29-1
d_call: -
j_call: TRBJ1-1
clone_size: -

cdr3_nt: TGTGCCAGCTCACCAAGAGGAGAGTTTTATGGCTACACCTTC
cdr3_aa: CASSPRGEFYGYTF
v_call: TRBV18
d_call: -
j_call: TRBJ1-2
clone_size: -

cdr3_nt: TGTGCCTGGAGTGCCAGCGCCGGGGAGCTGTTTTTT
cdr3_aa: CAWSASAGELFF
v_call: TRBV30
d_call: -
j_call: TRBJ2-2
clone_size: -

cdr3_nt: TGCGCCAGCAGCCAAGACCTCGGGATTTTTCCGGCCGGCTACAATGAGCAGTTCTTC
cdr3_aa: CASSQDLGIFPAGYNEQFF
v_call: TRBV4-3
d_call: -
j_call: TRBJ2-1
clone_size: once

cdr3_nt: TGTGCCAGCAGCTTGGTAGGACTATACAACAATGAGCAGTTCTTC
cdr3_aa: CASSLVGLYNNEQFF
v_call: TRBV5-4
d_call: -
j_call: TRBJ2-1
clone_size: -

cdr3_nt: TGTGCCAGCAGCCCGGGACAGGGGGTTAGCAATCAGCCCCAGCATTTT
cdr3_aa: CASSPGQGVSNQPQHF
v_call: TRBV2
d_call: TRBD1
j_call: TRBJ1-5
clone_size: -

cdr3_nt: TGTGCCAGCAGTTTTCAGGGTTATCAGCCCCAGCATTTT
cdr3_aa: CASSFQGYQPQHF
v_call: TRBV7-2
d_call: -
j_call: TRBJ1-5
clone_size: -

cdr3_nt: TGTGCCAGCTGTAATAGCAATCAGCCCCAGCATTTT
cdr3_aa: CASCNSNQPQHF
v_call: TRBV28
d_call: -
j_call: TRBJ1-5
clone_size: once

cdr3_nt: TGTGCCAGCAGTTACCGGACTAGCTGGGGACAAGAGACCCAGTACTTC
cdr3_aa: CASSYRTSWGQETQYF
v_call: TRBV6-5
d_call: TRBD2
j_call: TRBJ2-5
clone_size: -

cdr3_nt: TGTGCCAGCAGTTCCGGGACTACCCATATGACGGATACGCAGTATTTT
cdr3_aa: CASSSGTTHMTDTQYF
v_call: TRBV7-9
d_call: TRBD2
j_call: TRBJ2-3
clone_size: -

cdr3_nt: TGTGCCAGCAGCTTGGGGTTAGGGACTAGCCATGGAAAGACCCAGTACTTC
cdr3_aa: CASSLGLGTSHGKTQYF
v_call: TRBV5-5
d_call: TRBD2
j_call: TRBJ2-5
clone_size: -

cdr3_nt: TGCGCCAGCAGCCAAGGGGGCAGGGCTAACTATGGCTACACCTTC
cdr3_aa: CASSQGGRANYGYTF
v_call: TRBV4-3
d_call: -
j_call: TRBJ1-2
clone_size: -

cdr3_nt: TGTGCCAGCAGCTTGGTGCAGGCCTCGTTTGGCTACACCTTC
cdr3_aa: CASSLVQASFGYTF
v_call: TRBV5-6
d_call: -
j_call: TRBJ1-2
clone_size: -

cdr3_nt: TGTGCCAGCACTTCCCTCGGGGGAGGGGCCAACGTCCTGACTTTC
cdr3_aa: CASTSLGGGANVLTF
v_call: TRBV27
d_call: -
j_call: TRBJ2-6
clone_size: -

cdr3_nt: TGTGCCAGCAGCTTAGATCGAGCGGGTGGCGAGCAGTACTTC
cdr3_aa: CASSLDRAGGEQYF
v_call: TRBV11-2
d_call: -
j_call: TRBJ2-7
clone_size: -

cdr3_nt: TGTGCCAGCAGTCCAAGGACAGGCTCCCCTTATGGCTACACCTTC
cdr3_aa: CASSPRTGSPYGYTF
v_call: TRBV6-1
d_call: TRBD1
j_call: TRBJ1-2
clone_size: -

cdr3_nt: TGTGCCAGCAGCTCAACAGATACGCAGTATTTT
cdr3_aa: CASSSTDTQYF
v_call: TRBV7-9
d_call: -
j_call: TRBJ2-3
clone_size: -

cdr3_nt: TGTGCCAGCTCCTCAGGGGGGTCCCACGAGCAGTACTTC
cdr3_aa: CASSSGGSHEQYF
v_call: TRBV28
d_call: -
j_call: TRBJ2-7
clone_size: -

cdr3_nt: TGCGCCAGCAGCCAAAAAATTAAAGCGGGGGGGAACACCGGGGAGCTGTTTTTT
cdr3_aa: CASSQKIKAGGNTGELFF
v_call: TRBV4-3
d_call: TRBD2
j_call: TRBJ2-2
clone_size: -

cdr3_nt: TGTGCCAGCAGTTCCCCGCTTGGGGAGAATTCACCCCTCCACTTT
cdr3_aa: CASSSPLGENSPLHF
v_call: TRBV28
d_call: -
j_call: TRBJ1-6
clone_size: -